The 29 T cell receptor beta chains reported below all come from one sample, sequenced in a study of cytomegalovirus exposure and HLA in healthy donors. TCRdb keeps only in-frame clones here, not all; method: immunoSEQ multiplex PCR. The sample yields 55,000 to 75,000 clones, about 91% seen once. What was sequenced was PBMCs. The receptors were sampled from a man in his late teens or twenties in good health and CMV-seronegative.

This chain connects TRBV4-3 to TRBJ2-7, with 10 bases matching TRBD2. Germline V CDR1 and CDR2: LGHNA, YSLEER. The length of the CDR3 is 16 residues. V gave up 0 bases and J gave up 3 bases; unmatched junction bases: 5. CDR3 DNA sequence: TGCGCCAGCAGCCAAGATTGGACTAGCGGTAACTACGAGCAGTACTTC. The encoded protein is CASSQDWTSGNYEQYF.

This clone occurred once. The chain recombines TRBV27 with TRBJ1-2; 11 positions match TRBD1. CDR3 size: 16 residues. Germline assignment: CDR1 MNHEY and CDR2 SMNVEV (reference sequence). V lost 6 bases and J lost 0; bases outside the gene matches: 6. The CDR3 protein is CASSPDRGQSNYGYTF. The CDR3 DNA reads as TGTGCCAGCAGCCCGGACAGGGGGCAATCTAACTATGGCTACACCTTC.

J is TRBJ2-7 and V is TRBV4-2, with D possibly TRBD2 on 5 matching bases. The CDR3 is made up of 15 amino acids. Germline CDR1 LGHNA, CDR2 YNFKEQ. V was pared by 2 bases and J by 0 bases, with 11 bases between. CDR3 protein: CASSQSYRDSYEQYF. The DNA of the CDR3 is TGTGCCAGCAGCCAAAGTTACCGGGACTCCTACGAGCAGTACTTC.

The V and J genes are TRBV27 and TRBJ1-5; the D is unclear. V was trimmed by 2 bases and J by 0 bases, leaving 8 bases between them. The CDR3 has 15 amino acids. Germline V gives CDR1 MNHEY, CDR2 SMNVEV (reference sequence). CDR3 residues: CASSLEGFSNQPQHF. In DNA form, the CDR3 reads TGTGCCAGCAGTTTAGAGGGCTTTAGCAATCAGCCCCAGCATTTT.

The V gene is TRBV28, the J gene TRBJ1-1; 9 positions match TRBD1. Looked up from germline, CDR1 is MDHEN and CDR2 is SYDVKM. The ends lost 6 bases at V and 1 base at J; junction bases unmatched: 9. The CDR3 is made up of 16 amino acids. CDR3 amino acids: CASRGNRGRRNTEAFF. CDR3 bases: TGTGCCAGCAGGGGAAACAGGGGGCGCCGGAACACTGAAGCTTTCTTT.

The V and J genes are TRBV2 and TRBJ1-1; D might be TRBD1 (6 bases). The germline V gene has CDR1 SNHLY and CDR2 FYNNEI. The CDR3 extends over 12 amino acids. Deletions cut 6 bases from V and 9 bases from J, with 14 bases between. The CDR3 coding sequence is TGTGCCAGCAGGGGGCCCCAGGGGAAAGCTTTCTTT. It specifies CASRGPQGKAFF.

The gene calls are TRBV29-1 and TRBJ2-5; TRBD2 aligns across 7 bases. Germline V gives CDR1 SQVTM, CDR2 ANQGSEA. The trim removed 8 bases at V and 5 bases at J, leaving 8 bases unmatched. This CDR3 region has 12 residues. The CDR3 sequence is CSPLSGTETQYF. CDR3 nucleotide sequence: TGCAGCCCACTCAGCGGGACCGAGACCCAGTACTTC.

The V call is TRBV28, the J call TRBJ2-1; TRBD2 might be the D (6 bases). V gave up 5 bases and J gave up 9 bases, with 14 bases separating them. CDR1 is MDHEN and CDR2 is SYDVKM in the germline V gene. The CDR3 length is 13 residues. CDR3 in amino acids: CASSPASDIEQFF. The DNA for the CDR3 is TGTGCCAGCAGTCCCGCTAGCGATATTGAGCAGTTCTTC.

The rearrangement uses TRBV28 and TRBJ1-3; 9 bases line up with TRBD1. V trimming: 4 bases; J trimming: 5 bases; junction bases outside the gene matches: 9. Germline values: CDR1 MDHEN, CDR2 SYDVKM. This CDR3 has 16 residues. Here the CDR3 DNA reads TGTGCCAGCAGTTCCCCCGGACAGGGGCAGAGAAACACCATATATTTT. Protein sequence: CASSSPGQGQRNTIYF.

The V gene is TRBV5-6, the J gene TRBJ2-7; 10 bases align to TRBD2. Germline V lookup: CDR1 SGHDT, CDR2 YYEEEE. V was pared by 0 bases and J by 2 bases, with 5 bases of the junction left unmatched. CDR3 length: 16 residues. The CDR3 is CASSLGILAGTYEQYF. DNA for the CDR3: TGTGCCAGCAGCTTGGGAATACTAGCGGGGACCTACGAGCAGTACTTC. Full variable domain (remainder filled in from reference TRBV5-6 and TRBJ2-7): DAGVTQSPTHLIKTRGQQVTLRCSPKSGHDTVSWYQQALGQGPQFIFQYYEEEERQRGNFPDRFSGHQFPNYSSELNVNALLLGDSALYLCASSLGILAGTYEQYFGPGTRLTVT.

This chain uses TRBV5-6 with TRBJ2-3; 10 positions match TRBD2. The CDR3 loop spans 15 amino acids. Germline lookup yields CDR1 SGHDT and CDR2 YYEEEE. The V segment lost 1 base and the J segment 4 bases; nucleotides outside the gene matches: 3. Here the CDR3 DNA reads TGTGCCAGCAGCTTGAAGCTAGCGGGAGCAGATACGCAGTATTTT. It codes for CASSLKLAGADTQYF.

The V and J genes are TRBV28 and TRBJ1-1, with 9 bases lining up with TRBD1. The CDR3 has 17 amino acids. J lost 0 bases, V lost 5 bases, and 10 bases had no gene match. CDR1 and CDR2 (germline): MDHEN, SYDVKM. CDR3 DNA: TGTGCCAGCAGTCAACTTAAACAGGGGGCGATGAACACTGAAGCTTTCTTT. Translating it yields CASSQLKQGAMNTEAFF.

The rearrangement joins TRBV4-3 to TRBJ1-2, with TRBD1 matching 7 bases. After removal of 0 bases from V and 7 bases from J, the junction contained 8 bases not matched to a gene. Germline V gene lookup returns CDR1 LGHNA and CDR2 YSLEER. CDR3 length: 15 residues. As DNA, the CDR3 is TGCGCCAGCAGCCAAGAAGACAGGGCCGGCTTTGGCTACACCTTC. Encoded protein: CASSQEDRAGFGYTF.

This chain uses TRBV9 with TRBJ2-3, with D perhaps matching TRBD2 (6 bases). Trimming took 0 bases from V and 1 from J, leaving 12 bases between them. Per the germline V gene, CDR1 is SGDLS and CDR2 is YYNGEE. This CDR3 is built from 16 residues. The CDR3 bases are TGTGCCAGCAGCGTAGAGCTACTAGCCGGCACAGATACGCAGTATTTT. Amino acids: CASSVELLAGTDTQYF.

The chain uses TRBV7-9 and TRBJ2-3; 7 bases align to TRBD1. The V segment lost 1 base and the J segment 4 bases; nucleotides outside the gene matches: 11. Germline loops: CDR1 SEHNR, CDR2 FQNEAQ (reference sequence). The CDR3 contains 17 residues. The CDR3 sequence is CASSLVSGGYGADTQYF. The CDR3, as DNA: TGTGCCAGCAGCTTAGTCTCAGGGGGTTACGGGGCAGATACGCAGTATTTT.

The CDR3 spells CATSRDLAASYNEQFF. The DNA for the CDR3 is TGTGCCACCAGCAGAGATCTAGCGGCCTCCTACAATGAGCAGTTCTTC. The chain is built from TRBV15 and TRBJ2-1, with TRBD2 identical over 7 bases. Germline trimming cut 0 bases from V and 0 bases from J; bases unmatched to any gene: 2. This CDR3 spans 16 amino acids. The germline CDR1 and CDR2 sequences are LNHNV and YYDKDF (reference sequence).

This chain joins TRBV4-3 and TRBJ1-5; D gene uncertain. Germline V gene lookup returns CDR1 LGHNA and CDR2 YSLEER. There are 13 residues in the CDR3. V was pared by 2 bases and J by 4 bases, with 6 bases between. CDR3 DNA: TGCGCCAGCAGCCAAAACTTGAATCAGCCCCAGCATTTT. Encoded protein: CASSQNLNQPQHF.

V gene TRBV30 combines with J gene TRBJ1-2, with 7 bases aligning to TRBD1. V shed 8 bases, J shed 2 bases, and the junction held 8 bases outside the gene matches. The germline gives CDR1 GTSNPN, CDR2 SVGIG (reference sequence). The CDR3 loop spans 13 amino acids. In nucleotides, the CDR3 is TGTGCCGGGGGACAGAGGACCAACTATGGCTACACCTTC. It is translated as CAGGQRTNYGYTF.

As for this clone: Additional DNA sequences in this sample encode the identical CDR3. V gene TRBV30 combines with J gene TRBJ1-5, with a tentative D call TRBD1 (5 bases). CDR1 and CDR2 from the germline V gene are GTSNPN and SVGIG (reference sequence). Trimming pared 3 bases from V and 4 bases from J, leaving 10 bases between. This CDR3 has 13 residues. The CDR3: CAWSGGGNQPQHF. The DNA for the CDR3 is TGTGCCTGGAGCGGGGGGGGGAATCAGCCCCAGCATTTT.

This chain links TRBV15 with TRBJ2-1; 7 positions agree with TRBD1. CDR1 LNHNV and CDR2 YYDKDF come from the germline V gene (reference sequence). This CDR3 contains 16 residues. V lost 0 bases to trimming and J lost 4 bases; unmatched junction nucleotides: 6. CDR3 bases: TGTGCCACCAGCAGAGAGTCACCGGGACAGTACAATGAGCAGTTCTTC. Residues: CATSRESPGQYNEQFF.

This clone is medium-sized by share. V usage is TRBV15 and J usage is TRBJ2-7, with 11 bases lining up with TRBD1. Trimming at V came to 3 bases and at J to 5 bases, leaving 3 bases not matched to a gene. Germline V gives CDR1 LNHNV, CDR2 YYDKDF (reference sequence). The CDR3 consists of 14 residues. CDR3: CATSSGTGGNEQYF. The CDR3 coding sequence is TGTGCCACCAGCAGTGGGACAGGGGGGAACGAGCAGTACTTC.

The chain links TRBV7-9 to TRBJ2-2, with 7 bases identical to TRBD1. From germline, CDR1 is SEHNR and CDR2 FQNEAQ (reference sequence). The CDR3 runs to 13 residues. J was trimmed by 2 bases and V by 10 bases; bases with no gene match: 4. The CDR3 DNA reads TGTGCCACCGGGACAGCCAACACCGGGGAGCTGTTTTTT. Its protein is CATGTANTGELFF.

This rearrangement joins TRBV5-1 to TRBJ2-7, with D tentatively TRBD1 (6 bases). The V gene lost 2 bases and the J gene lost 7 bases, with 19 bases spanning the gap. Germline V gene sequence: CDR1 SGHRS, CDR2 YFSETQ. The CDR3 has 15 amino acids. The CDR3 sequence is CASSFPGVSPEEQYF. The CDR3 coding sequence is TGCGCCAGCAGCTTCCCAGGGGTTTCCCCCGAGGAGCAGTACTTC.

J is TRBJ1-2 and V is TRBV29-1, with 10 bases fitting TRBD1. CDR3 length: 13 residues. V shed 4 bases, J shed 5 bases, and the junction held 4 bases outside the gene matches. Germline CDR1 is SQVTM and CDR2 is ANQGSEA. CDR3 residues: CSVVWDRGYGYTF. Here the CDR3 DNA reads TGCAGCGTTGTTTGGGACAGGGGTTATGGCTACACCTTC.

The rearrangement links TRBV7-2 to TRBJ1-5, with TRBD1 matching over 7 bases. The germline V gene has CDR1 SGHTA and CDR2 FQGNSA. Trimming took 0 bases from V and 5 from J; bases not matched to a gene: 4. The CDR3 runs 15 residues. CDR3 nucleotides: TGTGCCAGCAGCTTAGCAGGGGGCGCGGATCAGCCCCAGCATTTT. It yields the protein CASSLAGGADQPQHF.

V usage is TRBV29-1 and J usage is TRBJ2-1; TRBD2 agrees at 7 bases. CDR1 is SQVTM, CDR2 ANQGSEA, per germline. This CDR3 comprises 16 residues. J lost 0 bases, V lost 8 bases, and 13 bases had no gene match. This CDR3 reads CSQRSGAPSSYNEQFF. The DNA for the CDR3 is TGCAGCCAAAGGAGCGGGGCCCCGAGCTCCTACAATGAGCAGTTCTTC.

The gene calls are TRBV9 and TRBJ2-7; tentatively, D is TRBD1 (6 bases). The CDR3 runs to 14 residues. Germline CDR1 and CDR2: SGDLS and YYNGEE. The ends were cut back, 0 bases at V and 2 bases at J, with 9 bases in the middle. CDR3 protein: CASSVDGTTYEQYF. The CDR3 bases are TGTGCCAGCAGCGTAGATGGGACAACCTACGAGCAGTACTTC. Looking up the rest from reference TRBV9 and TRBJ2-7 gives the full variable domain: DSGVTQTPKHLITATGQRVTLRCSPRSGDLSVYWYQQSLDQGLQFLIQYYNGEERAKGNILERFSAQQFPDLHSELNLSSLELGDSALYFCASSVDGTTYEQYFGPGTRLTVT.

This sequence joins TRBV11-2 and TRBJ1-2; D is unclear. This CDR3 contains 15 residues. Germline V gene sequence: CDR1 SGHAT, CDR2 FQNNGV. V was shortened by 1 base and J by 0 bases, with 9 bases between the two germline ends. The CDR3 region is CASSLGAGTNYGYTF. CDR3 in DNA: TGTGCCAGCAGCTTAGGGGCGGGGACTAACTATGGCTACACCTTC.

In DNA, the CDR3 is TGTGCCACTTCTGACAGGGTTGGGGTTGGCAATCAGCCCCAGCATTTT. Its translation is CATSDRVGVGNQPQHF. V usage is TRBV15 and J usage is TRBJ1-5; TRBD1 agrees at 7 bases. With 9 bases clipped from V and 2 bases from J, the junction kept 13 bases outside the gene matches. The CDR3 has 16 amino acids. Germline values: CDR1 LNHNV, CDR2 YYDKDF (reference sequence).